What follows are 10 T cell receptor beta chains derived from one specimen sequenced in a study of T cells after yellow fever vaccination. TCRdb fed the 5' RACE reads into MiXCR, producing one record per CDR3 protein. Of under 150,000 distinct CDR3 sequences listed, 7.7% are singletons. Sequencing used CD4+ T cells sorted from PBMCs, obtained 5 days after the yellow fever booster vaccination. The origin of the receptors is a man under 40 who received the YFV17D yellow fever vaccine.

This clonotype was counted at least ten times. The chain carries TRBV6-2 or TRBV6-3 and TRBJ2-7; weak D call: TRBD2 (6 bases). Germline CDR1 is MNHEY and CDR2 is SVGEGT. The CDR3 runs 12 residues. V dropped 2 bases and J dropped 7 bases, with 9 bases sitting between them. The DNA for the CDR3 is TGTGCCAGCAGTTACGGTCGGGGGGAGCAGTACTTC. This sequence encodes CASSYGRGEQYF.

This clonotype came up many times. The chain links TRBV5-1 to TRBJ1-5; weak D call: TRBD1 (5 bases). Germline V gene lookup returns CDR1 SGHRS and CDR2 YFSETQ. The CDR3 loop spans 14 amino acids. V lost 2 bases and J lost 2, with 8 bases in between. The CDR3 coding sequence is TGCGCCAGCAGCTTCCTGGGGGGCAATCAGCCCCAGCATTTT. Translated: CASSFLGGNQPQHF.

This clonotype was observed at least ten times. The chain recombines TRBV7-2 with TRBJ2-2; D may be TRBD1 (5 bases). V gave up 2 bases and J gave up 7 bases, with 20 bases separating them. The germline V gene encodes CDR1 SGHTA and CDR2 FQGNSA. The CDR3 is 17 amino acids. CDR3 coding DNA: TGTGCCAGCAGCTTATTTTGGACCGAGGACAAGGTCGGGGAGCTGTTTTTT. Translating it yields CASSLFWTEDKVGELFF.

In its sample, this clonotype was seen many times. This rearrangement joins TRBV11-3 to TRBJ2-7, with unresolved D. Germline CDR1 reads SGHNT; CDR2 reads YENEEA. This CDR3 is built from 15 residues. CDR3 sequence reads: CARSFGSRVSHEQYF. In DNA form, the CDR3 reads TGTGCAAGAAGCTTCGGGTCTAGGGTTTCCCACGAGCAGTACTTC.

This clonotype has at least ten counts. The gene calls are TRBV9 and TRBJ2-7; 9 nucleotides align to TRBD1. Germline loops: CDR1 SGDLS, CDR2 YYNGEE. This CDR3 region has 17 residues. V lost 4 bases, J lost 5 bases, and 16 bases stayed unmatched. The CDR3 DNA follows: TGTGCCAGCAGCTCGAGACCCTCGGGACAGGGTGGCGACGAGCAGTACTTC. Translating gives CASSSRPSGQGGDEQYF.

This clonotype has at least ten counts. The chain uses TRBV18 and TRBJ2-7; the D is unclear. CDR1 KGHSH and CDR2 LQKENI come from the germline V gene. The V end lost 1 base, the J end lost 4 bases, and 14 bases lay between the germline ends. The CDR3 covers 15 residues. The CDR3 sequence is CASSPLRAGPYEQYF. The CDR3, as DNA: TGTGCCAGCTCACCACTGCGAGCCGGACCGTACGAGCAGTACTTC.

This clonotype was counted at least ten times. The chain joins TRBV20-1 to TRBJ2-3; 8 bases match TRBD1. CDR1 is DFQATT, CDR2 SNEGSKA, per germline (reference sequence). The ends lost 3 bases at V and 4 bases at J; junction bases unmatched: 9. The CDR3 consists of 15 residues. DNA of the CDR3: TGCAGTGCTAGCGGGGGACAGGAGGGACCAGATACGCAGTATTTT. Translated, it gives CSASGGQEGPDTQYF.

J is TRBJ1-3 and V is TRBV10-3, with D unresolved. The CDR3 has 14 residues. Germline-derived CDR1 and CDR2 are ENHRY and SYGVKD. Between the trimmed V and J ends, which lost 4 bases and 0 bases, there was a span of 7 bases. In DNA, the CDR3 is TGTGCCATCAGTGCTACATCCTCTGGAAACACCATATATTTT. Translated, it gives CAISATSSGNTIYF.

This clonotype showed up many times. The chain has TRBV6-9 and TRBJ2-5, with a weak D call TRBD2 (5 bases). Germline CDR1 reads MNHGY; CDR2 reads SVAAGI. CDR3 length: 17 residues. Trimming shortened V by 10 bases and J by 5 bases, and 29 bases separated the two germline ends. Written as DNA, the CDR3 is TGTGCCAACAGAACCAACGAGCGGCCACCACTTCGGGAGACCCAGTACTTC. Translated: CANRTNERPPLRETQYF.

This clonotype was recorded many times. The chain recombines TRBV20-1 with TRBJ1-5, with D hard to call. CDR3 length equals 14 residues. V was clipped by 5 bases and J by 0 bases, with 11 bases between them. Per the germline V gene, CDR1 is DFQATT and CDR2 is SNEGSKA (reference sequence). Here the CDR3 reads CSAPYSYSNQPQHF. As DNA, the CDR3 is TGCAGTGCTCCGTACAGTTATAGCAATCAGCCCCAGCATTTT.